Detailed here is one T cell receptor (beta chain). Its cognate antigen has yet to be identified. Base qualities are not recorded, but no much larger clone differs from it by a single base. The sample belongs to a study of T-cell memory formation after mild COVID-19 (dated by TCRdb to the early 2020s). With regard to the full study: Most TCR sequence clusters were specific to one of the two donors. In a couple of donors, T-cell clones that expanded and contracted after mild COVID-19 were tracked by sequencing TCRalpha and TCRbeta repertoires over time. Two young, previously healthy adult volunteers, one female and one male, were included in the cohort.

The study at large found these results: SARS-CoV-2 specificity of the second-wave clones peaking on day 37 was not confirmed. Some responding clones were found in pre-infection memory, which suggests that pre-existing cross-reactive memory T cells took part in the SARS-CoV-2 response. The study covered only a couple of mild cases, and larger cohorts including severe cases with pre-infection samples were considered necessary. Contracting CD4+ clones appeared mostly in the CM and EM memory subsets, whereas CD8+ clones were enriched in EMRA. From day 15 to 85, contracting clones showed balanced CD4/CD8 phenotypes, whereas a second wave of clones that expanded from day 15 to 37 leaned towards CD4+.

The CDR3 spans 13 residues, from the cysteine through the phenylalanine. The CDR3 DNA has 39 bases and is translated from base 1. According to the germline V gene (reference sequence), CDR1 reads LNHNV and CDR2 reads YYDKDF. Ficoll-Paque density gradient centrifugation was the method used to isolate PBMCs. The run used an Illumina NovaSeq 6000. Using 5'RACE with constant-segment primers, TCRalpha and TCRbeta cDNA libraries were constructed, with sample barcodes and unique molecular identifiers added in the process. Trizol reagent was used to extract RNA from every sample. Amplification of the libraries took two PCR steps, and the second step added a second sample barcode plus Illumina TruSeq adapters. Sequencing of the libraries was done on an Illumina NovaSeq, producing 2 x 150 bp paired-end reads. The authors' pipeline ran thus. With migec v1.2.7, reads were demultiplexed and then collapsed into UMI-guided consensus sequences. Using mixcr v2.1.11, the UMI consensuses were aligned to TRA and TRB V and J templates and assembled into clonotypes. Clonotypes were classified as expanded or contracted when called significant by both edgeR and NoisET, with noise models trained on biological replicates. For edgeR calls, a false discovery rate-adjusted p below 0.01 and a log2 fold-change threshold of 1 were applied. As an exploratory analysis of dynamics, max-normalized trajectories of the 1000 most abundant clonotypes were examined with PCA combined with hierarchical clustering. Separately sequenced CD4+ and CD8+ repertoires were used to assign a CD4 or CD8 phenotype to each responding clone. Using fastp at Q25 and MiXCR, TCRdb reprocessed the public reads and kept productive beta chains. Duplicate CDR3 protein sequences are folded into a single record with the most common DNA and genes. The V and J calls shown here were made by TCRdb, not taken from the authors' results. A total of about 430,000 distinct CDR3 sequences appear in this sample, 20% to 25% of them only once. Around 8.1% of the sample rests with the top ten.

The chain employs TRBV15 and TRBJ1-1; no D segment can be confidently identified. The source is an adult woman who had mild COVID-19 (a few samples of this study predate the infection). The sample titles of this study are shuffled in the database, so cell type and time point are left out; the donor was told from shared clones. The sample comprised PBMCs or a T cell subset sorted from them (not recorded which). The bases read TGTTCTAGCCAGGCAGCCGGAAACACTGAAGCTTTCTTT. Its translation is CSSQAAGNTEAFF.